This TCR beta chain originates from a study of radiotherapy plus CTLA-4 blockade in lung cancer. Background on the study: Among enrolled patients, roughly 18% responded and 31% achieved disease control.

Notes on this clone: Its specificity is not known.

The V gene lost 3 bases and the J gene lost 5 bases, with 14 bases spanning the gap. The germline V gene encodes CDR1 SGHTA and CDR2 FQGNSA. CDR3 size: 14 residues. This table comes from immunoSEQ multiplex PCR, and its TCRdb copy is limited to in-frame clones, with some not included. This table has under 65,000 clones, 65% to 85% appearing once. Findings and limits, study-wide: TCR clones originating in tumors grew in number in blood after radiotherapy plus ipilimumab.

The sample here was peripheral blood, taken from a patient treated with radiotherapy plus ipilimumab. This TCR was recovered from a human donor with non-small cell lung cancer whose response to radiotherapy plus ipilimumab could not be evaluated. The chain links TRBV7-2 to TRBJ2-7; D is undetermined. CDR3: CASSFAHFANEQYF. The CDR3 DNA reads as TGTGCCAGCAGCTTCGCCCACTTTGCGAACGAGCAGTACTTC.